The sequence of this T cell receptor (beta chain) was determined in a study of blood T cells in healthy people across ages. Study-level findings and limits: Long-lived donors exceeded aged donors in naive CD4+ cells and diversity. Older age went with lower TCR beta diversity per million T cells, in a roughly linear way.

Through a sample-barcoded 5' primer and a J-beta primer mix, a second PCR was run for roughly 7 to 12 cycles. A template-switch adaptor that had 12 random nucleotides put a tag on each cDNA molecule. TCRdb re-derived calls from the 5' RACE reads in MiXCR, one entry per CDR3 protein. This sample carries about 1,800,000 distinct CDR3 sequences, roughly 27% of them seen once, and the ten largest clones take 7.7%. There are many counts of this clonotype. Its antigen is not known. The CDR3 is made up of 13 amino acids. The ends were cut back, 1 base at V and 9 bases at J, with 10 bases in the middle. The V gene's germline CDR1 is MGHRA and CDR2 YSYEKL. Peripheral blood from each donor was collected in a volume of about 10 milliliters.

Sequencing was performed on blood. The sequence was collected from a woman between 25 and 40 years old in good health. This chain joins TRBV4-1 and TRBJ1-5; D unclear. The CDR3 sequence: CASSQVPWTPQHF. In DNA form, the CDR3 reads TGCGCCAGCAGCCAAGTCCCCTGGACGCCCCAGCATTTT.